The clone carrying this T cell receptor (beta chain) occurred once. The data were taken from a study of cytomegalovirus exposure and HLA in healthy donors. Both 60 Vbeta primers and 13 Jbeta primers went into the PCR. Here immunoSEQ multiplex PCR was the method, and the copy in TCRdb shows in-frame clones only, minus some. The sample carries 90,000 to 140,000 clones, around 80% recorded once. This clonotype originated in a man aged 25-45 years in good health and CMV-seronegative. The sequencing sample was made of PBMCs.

DNA of the CDR3: TGTGCCAGCAGTTACCCCCCGGGACAGGGGCAAGAGACCCAGTACTTC. It yields the protein CASSYPPGQGQETQYF. The chain links TRBV6-6 to TRBJ2-5; 10 bases map to TRBD1. Per the germline V gene, CDR1 is MNHNY and CDR2 is SVGAGI (reference sequence). This CDR3 has 16 amino acids. With V trimmed by 2 bases and J by 2 bases, 5 bases remained unmatched.